This is a list of T cell receptor beta chains from one sample in a study of blood T cell repertoires in COVID-19. Clones were sequenced by immunoSEQ multiplex PCR, and TCRdb holds only the in-frame ones, with some missing. Of about 410,000 clones in the sample, 86% were seen once. The sequencing input was peripheral blood. The receptors come from a woman under 40 with active or convalescent COVID-19. CDR3s include the opening cysteine and the closing phenylalanine or tryptophan. A D gene is named only where the DNA matches it firmly. A row's size may be missing; if present it is once, few, many or a size class.

D gene	V gene	J gene	clone size	CDR3 DNA	CDR3 protein
NA	TRBV11-3	TRBJ2-2	few	TGTGCCAGCAGCCCGCGAGGGGGGAACACCGGGGAGCTGTTTTTT	CASSPRGGNTGELFF
TRBD2	TRBV7-9	TRBJ2-1	NA	TGTGCCAGCAGCGAGACTAGCGGGGGGGCTCGGAATGAGCAGTTCTTC	CASSETSGGARNEQFF
NA	TRBV27	TRBJ1-2	once	TGTGCCAGCAGTTTACGTCAGGGAAAGGACTATGGCTACACCTTC	CASSLRQGKDYGYTF
TRBD1	TRBV6-5	TRBJ1-5	NA	TGTGCCAGCAGTTGGGGACAGGGTGTAAATCAGCCCCAGCATTTT	CASSWGQGVNQPQHF
NA	TRBV4-1	TRBJ1-1	NA	TGCGCCAGCAGCCCCGCGGTAAGGGGCGGCGGCACTGAAGCTTTCTTT	CASSPAVRGGGTEAFF
TRBD1	TRBV4-1	TRBJ1-2	NA	TGCGCCAGCAGCTTCACCGGGACAGGGCTTAGAGGCTACACCTTC	CASSFTGTGLRGYTF
TRBD2	TRBV3-1/TRBV3-2	TRBJ2-2	NA	TGTGCCAGCAGCCAAGTTGTAGGTAGCGGGGGCACCGGGGAGCTGTTTTTT	CASSQVVGSGGTGELFF
NA	TRBV5-4	TRBJ1-2	NA	TGTGCCAGCAGCCCTAGGACAGAGAACCACTATGGCTACACCTTC	CASSPRTENHYGYTF
TRBD1	TRBV4-2	TRBJ1-1	NA	TGTGCCAGCAGCCACGGACAGGGACCTGAAGCTTTCTTT	CASSHGQGPEAFF
TRBD1	TRBV2	TRBJ1-1	NA	TGTGCCAGCACCCTTGGACAGGGCAGAGAAACTGAAGCTTTCTTT	CASTLGQGRETEAFF
NA	TRBV10-1	TRBJ2-5	NA	TGCGCCAGCAGTGAGTCTACTAGCCCGTACCAAGAGACCCAGTACTTC	CASSESTSPYQETQYF
NA	TRBV3-1/TRBV3-2	TRBJ2-7	NA	TGTGCCAGCAGCCACGGGACTCTCCCTGGGGAGCAGTACTTC	CASSHGTLPGEQYF
NA	TRBV6-5	TRBJ2-2	NA	TGTGCCAGTCAGGGTTGGGACACCGGGGAGCTGTTTTTT	CASQGWDTGELFF
NA	TRBV19	TRBJ2-6	NA	TGTGCCAGTAGTCCCAGGGCTGGTGGGGCCAACGTCCTGACTTTC	CASSPRAGGANVLTF
TRBD2	TRBV5-4	TRBJ2-1	NA	TGTGCCAGCAGCACCCGGGACTACTCCTACAATGAGCAGTTCTTC	CASSTRDYSYNEQFF
TRBD1	TRBV4-1	TRBJ2-7	NA	TGCGCCAGCAGCCCGGGACAGACTAACGAGCAGTACTTC	CASSPGQTNEQYF
NA	TRBV6-4	TRBJ2-1	NA	TGTGCCAGCGGCGCGGGGCCCTACAATGAGCAGTTCTTC	CASGAGPYNEQFF
NA	TRBV11-3	TRBJ2-3	NA	TGTGCCAGCAGCTTAGTGGGAGCTAGCGGAGGGGGAGATACGCAGTATTTT	CASSLVGASGGGDTQYF
NA	TRBV11-3	TRBJ2-3	NA	TGTGCCAGCAGCTTAAAAGGTTCTTGCCGGAGGGCAGATACGCAGTATTTT	CASSLKGSCRRADTQYF
TRBD1	TRBV5-8	TRBJ1-3	NA	TGTGCCAGCAGCTCCTGGGACAGGGCTGGAAACACCATATATTTT	CASSSWDRAGNTIYF
TRBD2	TRBV5-4	TRBJ2-7	NA	TGTGCCAGCAGCGACTTAGCGGGAGGGCCGAACGAGCAGTACTTC	CASSDLAGGPNEQYF
NA	TRBV19	TRBJ1-1	few	TGTGCCAGCTACAGGACCTTAATGAACACTGAAGCTTTCTTT	CASYRTLMNTEAFF
NA	TRBV18	TRBJ2-3	NA	TGTGCCAGCTCACCTGTCAGGGACACCAATACGCAGTATTTT	CASSPVRDTNTQYF
TRBD2	TRBV5-1	TRBJ2-7	once	TGCGCCAGCAGCGTCTCGGGACTACCCTACGAGCAGTACTTC	CASSVSGLPYEQYF
NA	TRBV7-9	TRBJ1-3	NA	TGTGCCAGCAGCTCGATACAGGACTCTGGAAACACCATATATTTT	CASSSIQDSGNTIYF
NA	TRBV6-4	TRBJ2-2	NA	TGTGCCAGCAGTGATTGGGCAGGGGAGCTGTTTTTT	CASSDWAGELFF
NA	TRBV7-9	TRBJ1-1	NA	TGTGCCAGCAGCTTAGTAGAGGTTAGGGGGACTGAAGCTTTCTTT	CASSLVEVRGTEAFF
TRBD1	TRBV2	TRBJ1-5	once	TGTGCCAGCAGTGGGGGACAGGCCAATCAGCCCCAGCATTTT	CASSGGQANQPQHF
TRBD1	TRBV2	TRBJ1-2	NA	TGTGCCAGCAGGGACAGGGAAGGAAACTATGGCTACACCTTC	CASRDREGNYGYTF
NA	TRBV18	TRBJ1-1	NA	TGTGCCAGCTCACCCGTCCCTCTAGCTATGCTCGGGGGGATGAACACTGAAGCTTTCTTT	CASSPVPLAMLGGMNTEAFF
TRBD1	TRBV25-1	TRBJ1-1	few	TGTGCCAGCAGTCTCGCAGGGGGCTCCACTGAAGCTTTCTTT	CASSLAGGSTEAFF
NA	TRBV10-1	TRBJ2-2	NA	TGCGCCAGCAGTGGGTCAGGGGACACCGGGGAGCTGTTTTTT	CASSGSGDTGELFF
NA	TRBV11-2	TRBJ2-3	NA	TGTGCCAGCAGCTCCTCGGGGAGGACAGATACGCAGTATTTT	CASSSSGRTDTQYF
NA	TRBV7-9	TRBJ2-1	NA	TGTGCCAGCAGCTTAGATTGGCGAGGCGAGCAGTTCTTC	CASSLDWRGEQFF
NA	TRBV7-2	TRBJ2-7	NA	TGTGCCAGCAGCTCGGGACTTAACACCTACGAGCAGTACTTC	CASSSGLNTYEQYF
NA	TRBV4-1	TRBJ2-2	NA	TGCGCCAGCAGGAACCCCGGGAACGGGGAGCTGTTTTTT	CASRNPGNGELFF
TRBD1	TRBV7-9	TRBJ2-7	NA	TGTGCCAGCAGCTTAGAGTGTCAGGGGGCTTACGAGCAGTACTTC	CASSLECQGAYEQYF
NA	TRBV29-1	TRBJ1-1	NA	TGCAGCGTTCCATGGGGGCGAGATCACACTGAAGCTTTCTTT	CSVPWGRDHTEAFF
TRBD2	TRBV4-1	TRBJ2-3	NA	TGCGCCAGCAGCCTGAGGACTAGCGGATACACAGATACGCAGTATTTT	CASSLRTSGYTDTQYF
TRBD1	TRBV4-1	TRBJ1-5	few	TGCGCCAGCAGCCAAGAAGTTGGACAGGGGTATCAGCCCCAGCATTTT	CASSQEVGQGYQPQHF
TRBD1	TRBV11-2	TRBJ1-1	NA	TGTGCCAGCAGCGAAACAGGGGGTACAATGAACACTGAAGCTTTCTTT	CASSETGGTMNTEAFF
NA	TRBV10-3	TRBJ1-2	NA	TGTGCCATCAACGGTCAAGACTATGGCTACACCTTC	CAINGQDYGYTF
NA	TRBV5-1	TRBJ2-2	NA	TGCGCCAGCAGCGAACCGGGACTCCTAAACACCGGGGAGCTGTTTTTT	CASSEPGLLNTGELFF
NA	TRBV28	TRBJ2-1	NA	TGTGCCAGTATAGGGGAGGAGGTTGTTGAGCAGTTCTTC	CASIGEEVVEQFF
NA	TRBV5-1	TRBJ1-1	NA	TGCGCCAGCAGCTTGGCTCAGGGGACCGGGACTGAAGCTTTCTTT	CASSLAQGTGTEAFF
TRBD1	TRBV14	TRBJ1-1	NA	TGTGCCAGCAGCCAAAAGGGACAGGGTCCTGAAGCTTTCTTT	CASSQKGQGPEAFF
NA	TRBV30	TRBJ1-1	NA	TGTGCCTGGAGTTACAGAAACACTGAAGCTTTCTTT	CAWSYRNTEAFF
TRBD1	TRBV11-2	TRBJ1-5	NA	TGTGCCAGCAGCCAAGGACAGGGCCTTCAGCCCCAGCATTTT	CASSQGQGLQPQHF
NA	TRBV6-1	TRBJ2-1	few	TGTGCCAGCAGTGAATGGAGCAGGGGATTCGTCAATGAGCAGTTCTTC	CASSEWSRGFVNEQFF
NA	TRBV7-2	TRBJ1-1	NA	TGTGCCAGCAGGAAAGGAGGGGCCACTGAAGCTTTCTTT	CASRKGGATEAFF
NA	TRBV6-5	TRBJ1-1	NA	TGTGCCAGCAGTCCAGGGTGGGCTGAAGCTTTCTTT	CASSPGWAEAFF
NA	TRBV5-1	TRBJ2-2	NA	TGCGCCAGCAGCTTGGGCGTAAGCATCGGGGAGCTGTTTTTT	CASSLGVSIGELFF
TRBD2	TRBV6-6	TRBJ2-7	NA	TGTGCCAGCAGTTACTGGGCGGGGGAGGACGAGCAGTACTTC	CASSYWAGEDEQYF
NA	TRBV7-8	TRBJ1-1	NA	TGTGCCAGCAGCCGGACAGCGAACACTGAAGCTTTCTTT	CASSRTANTEAFF
TRBD1	TRBV10-1	TRBJ2-3	NA	TGCGCCAGCAGTGAGTCGAGTGAGTGGGGACAGGGGATGGATACGCAGTATTTT	CASSESSEWGQGMDTQYF
NA	TRBV7-8	TRBJ1-1	NA	TGTGCCAGCAGCTTAGCCGGGTCCGCTGAAGCTTTCTTT	CASSLAGSAEAFF
NA	TRBV2	TRBJ1-2	NA	TGTGCCAGCAGGGACAGCCATTATGGCTACACCTTC	CASRDSHYGYTF
NA	TRBV15	TRBJ1-5	few	TGTGCCACCAGCAGAGATGACAGGAATAGCAATCAGCCCCAGCATTTT	CATSRDDRNSNQPQHF